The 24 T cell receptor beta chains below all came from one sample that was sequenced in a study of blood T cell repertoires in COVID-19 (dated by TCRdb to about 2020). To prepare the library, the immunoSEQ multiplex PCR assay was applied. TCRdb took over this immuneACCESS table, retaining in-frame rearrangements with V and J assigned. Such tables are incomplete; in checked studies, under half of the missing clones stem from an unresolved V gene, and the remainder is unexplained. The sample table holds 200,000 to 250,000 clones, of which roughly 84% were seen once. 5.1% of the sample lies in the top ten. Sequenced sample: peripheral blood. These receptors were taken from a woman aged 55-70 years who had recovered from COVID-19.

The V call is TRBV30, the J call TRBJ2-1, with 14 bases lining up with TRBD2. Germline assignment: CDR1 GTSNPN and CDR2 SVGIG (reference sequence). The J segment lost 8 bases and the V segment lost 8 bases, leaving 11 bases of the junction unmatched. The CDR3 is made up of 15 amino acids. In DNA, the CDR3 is TGTGCCGGGAAGAGACTAGCGGGGGGGCACGATGAGCAGTTCTTC. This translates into CAGKRLAGGHDEQFF.

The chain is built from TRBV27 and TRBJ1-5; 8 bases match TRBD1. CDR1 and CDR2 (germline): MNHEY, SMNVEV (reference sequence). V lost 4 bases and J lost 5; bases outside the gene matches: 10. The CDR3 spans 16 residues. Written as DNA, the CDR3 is TGTGCCAGCAGTTCCAACAGGGGGGGGCGAGATCAGCCCCAGCATTTT. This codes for CASSSNRGGRDQPQHF.

The CDR3 DNA sequence: TGTGCCAGCAGCTTAAACGGGGGAAGCTCCTACGAGCAGTACTTC. It encodes CASSLNGGSSYEQYF. The chain carries TRBV7-8 and TRBJ2-7, with D possibly being TRBD2 (6 bases). V was cut by 2 bases and J by 0 bases, with 11 bases left in between. The length of the CDR3 is 15 residues. Germline CDR1 SGHVS, CDR2 FQNEAQ.

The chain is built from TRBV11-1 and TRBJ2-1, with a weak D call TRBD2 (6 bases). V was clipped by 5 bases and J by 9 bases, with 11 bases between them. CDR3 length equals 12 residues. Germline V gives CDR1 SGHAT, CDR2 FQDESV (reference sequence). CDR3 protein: CASSARRGEQFF. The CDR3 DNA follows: TGTGCCAGCAGCGCCAGGCGGGGTGAGCAGTTCTTC.

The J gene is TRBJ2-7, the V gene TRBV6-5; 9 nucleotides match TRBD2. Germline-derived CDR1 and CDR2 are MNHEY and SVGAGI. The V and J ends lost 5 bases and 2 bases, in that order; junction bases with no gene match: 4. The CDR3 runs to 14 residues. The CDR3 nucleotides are TGTGCCAGCAGTAATAAGCGGGGGGCCTACGAGCAGTACTTC. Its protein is CASSNKRGAYEQYF.

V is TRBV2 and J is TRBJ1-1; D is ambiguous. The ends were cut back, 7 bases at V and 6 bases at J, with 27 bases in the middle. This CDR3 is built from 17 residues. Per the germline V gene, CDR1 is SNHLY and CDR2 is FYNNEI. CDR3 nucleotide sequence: TGTGCCAGCACTCCGACGGTAGGGAGTGTTTTAAGCTCTGAAGCTTTCTTT. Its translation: CASTPTVGSVLSSEAFF.

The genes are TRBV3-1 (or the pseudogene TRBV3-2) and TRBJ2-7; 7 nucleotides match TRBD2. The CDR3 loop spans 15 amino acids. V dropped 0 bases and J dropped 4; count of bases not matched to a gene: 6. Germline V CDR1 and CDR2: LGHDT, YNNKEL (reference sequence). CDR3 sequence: CASSQDLGEGYEQYF. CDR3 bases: TGTGCCAGCAGCCAAGATCTTGGGGAGGGTTACGAGCAGTACTTC.

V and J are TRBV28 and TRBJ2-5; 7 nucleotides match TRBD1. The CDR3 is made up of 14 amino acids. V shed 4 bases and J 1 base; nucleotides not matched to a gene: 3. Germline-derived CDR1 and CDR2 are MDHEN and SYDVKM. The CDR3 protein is CASSSTGFQETQYF. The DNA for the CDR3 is TGTGCCAGCAGTTCGACAGGGTTCCAAGAGACCCAGTACTTC.

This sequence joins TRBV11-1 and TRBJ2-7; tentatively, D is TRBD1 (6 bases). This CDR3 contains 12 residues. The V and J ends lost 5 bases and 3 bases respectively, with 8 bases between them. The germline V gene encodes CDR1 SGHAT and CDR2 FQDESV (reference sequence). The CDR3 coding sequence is TGTGCCAGCAGCAAACAGGGCTACGAGCAGTACTTC. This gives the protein CASSKQGYEQYF.

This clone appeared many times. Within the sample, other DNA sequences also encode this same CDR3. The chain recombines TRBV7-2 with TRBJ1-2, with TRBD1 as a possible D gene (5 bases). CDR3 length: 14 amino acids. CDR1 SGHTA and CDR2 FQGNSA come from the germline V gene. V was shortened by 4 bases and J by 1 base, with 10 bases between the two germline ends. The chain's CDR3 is CASSSGGSNYGYTF. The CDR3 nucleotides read TGTGCCAGCAGCTCCGGGGGGAGTAACTATGGCTACACCTTC.

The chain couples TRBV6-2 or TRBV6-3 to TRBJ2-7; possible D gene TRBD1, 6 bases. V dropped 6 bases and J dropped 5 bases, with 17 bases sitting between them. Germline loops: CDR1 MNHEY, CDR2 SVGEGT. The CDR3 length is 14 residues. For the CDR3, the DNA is TGTGCCAGCAGCAGGGGTTACCTTCCGCACGAGCAGTACTTC. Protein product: CASSRGYLPHEQYF.

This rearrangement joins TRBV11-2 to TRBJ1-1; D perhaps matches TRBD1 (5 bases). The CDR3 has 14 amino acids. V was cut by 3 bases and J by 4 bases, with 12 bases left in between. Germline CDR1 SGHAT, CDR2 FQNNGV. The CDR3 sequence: CASSFGGYGTEAFF. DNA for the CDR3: TGTGCCAGCAGCTTTGGGGGGTATGGCACTGAAGCTTTCTTT.

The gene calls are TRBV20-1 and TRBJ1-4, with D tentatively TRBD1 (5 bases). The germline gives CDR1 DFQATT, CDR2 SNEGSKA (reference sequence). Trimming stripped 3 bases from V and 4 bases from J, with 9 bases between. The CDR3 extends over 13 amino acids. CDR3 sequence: CSASVQGNEKLFF. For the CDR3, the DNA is TGCAGTGCTAGTGTGCAGGGTAATGAAAAACTGTTTTTT.

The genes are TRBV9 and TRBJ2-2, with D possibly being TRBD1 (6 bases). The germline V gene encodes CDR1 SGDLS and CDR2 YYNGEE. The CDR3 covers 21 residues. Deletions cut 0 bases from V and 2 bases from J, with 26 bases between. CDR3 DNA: TGTGCCAGCAGCGTAGCCGAGTTTGGGGGCCTGGGTGCGGTAAACACCGGGGAGCTGTTTTTT. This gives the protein CASSVAEFGGLGAVNTGELFF.

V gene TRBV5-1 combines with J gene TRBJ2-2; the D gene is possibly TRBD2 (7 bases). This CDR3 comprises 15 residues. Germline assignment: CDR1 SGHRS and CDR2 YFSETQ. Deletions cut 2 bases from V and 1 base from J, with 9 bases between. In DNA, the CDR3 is TGCGCCAGCAGCTTCGGGGGGCTGAACACCGGGGAGCTGTTTTTT. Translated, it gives CASSFGGLNTGELFF.

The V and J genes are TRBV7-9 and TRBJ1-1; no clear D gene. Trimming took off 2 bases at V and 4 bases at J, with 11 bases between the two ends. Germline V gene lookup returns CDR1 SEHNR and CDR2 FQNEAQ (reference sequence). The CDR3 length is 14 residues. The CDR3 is CASSLSSLSTEAFF. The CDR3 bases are TGTGCCAGCAGCTTATCTTCACTGAGCACTGAAGCTTTCTTT.

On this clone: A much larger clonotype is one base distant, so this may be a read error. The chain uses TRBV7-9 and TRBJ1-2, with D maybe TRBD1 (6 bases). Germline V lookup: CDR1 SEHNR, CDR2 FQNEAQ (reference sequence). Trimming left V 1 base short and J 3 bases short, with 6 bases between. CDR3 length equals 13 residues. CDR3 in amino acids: CASSLGQDYGYTF. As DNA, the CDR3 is TGTGCCAGCAGCTTAGGACAGGACTATGGCTACACCTTC.

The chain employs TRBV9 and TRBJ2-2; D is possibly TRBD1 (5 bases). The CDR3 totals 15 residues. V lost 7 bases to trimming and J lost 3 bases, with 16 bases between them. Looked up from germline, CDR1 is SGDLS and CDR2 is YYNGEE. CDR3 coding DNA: TGTGCCAGCCAGCTAGGGGCGATTGACACCGGGGAGCTGTTTTTT. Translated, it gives CASQLGAIDTGELFF.

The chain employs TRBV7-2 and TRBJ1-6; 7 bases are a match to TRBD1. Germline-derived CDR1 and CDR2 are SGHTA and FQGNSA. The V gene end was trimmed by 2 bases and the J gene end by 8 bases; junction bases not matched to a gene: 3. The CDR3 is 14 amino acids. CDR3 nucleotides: TGTGCCAGCAGCTTACGGGACAGTTATTCACCCCTCCACTTT. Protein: CASSLRDSYSPLHF.

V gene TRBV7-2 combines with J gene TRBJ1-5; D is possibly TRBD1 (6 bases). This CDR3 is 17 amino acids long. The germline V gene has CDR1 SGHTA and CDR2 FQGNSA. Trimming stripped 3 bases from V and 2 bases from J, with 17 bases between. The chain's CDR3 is CASSFQGRSLGNQPQHF. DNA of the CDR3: TGTGCCAGCAGCTTCCAGGGGCGCAGTTTGGGCAATCAGCCCCAGCATTTT.

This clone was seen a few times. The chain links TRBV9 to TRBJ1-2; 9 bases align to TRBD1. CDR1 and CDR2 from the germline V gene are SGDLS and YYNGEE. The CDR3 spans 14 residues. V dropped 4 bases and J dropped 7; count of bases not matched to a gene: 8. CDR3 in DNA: TGTGCCAGCAGCCCCAGACAGGGGGTCGGTGGCTACACCTTC. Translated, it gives CASSPRQGVGGYTF.

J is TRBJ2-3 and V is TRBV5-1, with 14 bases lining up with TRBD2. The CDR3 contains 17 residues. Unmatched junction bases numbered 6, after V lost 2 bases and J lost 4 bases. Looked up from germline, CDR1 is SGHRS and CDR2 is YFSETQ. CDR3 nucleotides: TGCGCCAGCAGCTTCGGACTAGCGGGGGGTGGTTCAGATACGCAGTATTTT. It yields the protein CASSFGLAGGGSDTQYF.

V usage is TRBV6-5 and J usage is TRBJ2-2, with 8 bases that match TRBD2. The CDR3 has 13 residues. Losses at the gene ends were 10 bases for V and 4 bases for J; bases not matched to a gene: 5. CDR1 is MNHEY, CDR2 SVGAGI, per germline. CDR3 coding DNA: TGTGCCACCCACGGGGGGGCCACCGGGGAGCTGTTTTTT. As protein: CATHGGATGELFF.

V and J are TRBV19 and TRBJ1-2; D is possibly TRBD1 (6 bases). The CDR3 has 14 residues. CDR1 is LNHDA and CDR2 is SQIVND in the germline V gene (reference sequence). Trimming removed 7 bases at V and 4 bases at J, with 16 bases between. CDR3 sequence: CASNIGQSRYGYTF. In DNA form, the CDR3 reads TGTGCCAGTAACATTGGACAGTCCCGCTATGGCTACACCTTC.